Presented here are 14 T cell receptor beta chains from one specimen sequenced in a study of beta chain features in type 1 diabetes (dated by TCRdb to 2017 to 2018). Library prep was done by the immunoSEQ multiplex PCR assay. All of the isolated RNA was reverse transcribed with the High Capacity cDNA Reverse Transcription Kit, so expressed TCRB transcripts were sequenced. This immuneACCESS table, as held by TCRdb, lists in-frame sequences with V and J called but not all clones. Of the missing ones, under half trace to an unresolved V gene in checked studies; the others have no known cause. The table for this sample lists 300,000 to 350,000 clones; around 13% of them were counted only once. The ten biggest clones cover 5.5% to 7.5% of the sample. Sequenced: central memory CD4+ T cells from blood. The source is a man in his thirties or forties in good health.

This clone has a handful of counts. The chain has TRBV4-3 and TRBJ2-3, with D possibly TRBD1 on 6 matching bases. The CDR3 has 16 residues. V lost 1 base and J 2 bases, leaving 13 bases between the germline ends. Germline CDR1 is LGHNA and CDR2 is YSLEER. The CDR3 loop is CASSQVGTPSTDTQYF. The DNA of the CDR3 is TGCGCCAGCAGCCAAGTTGGGACACCGTCCACAGATACGCAGTATTTT.

This clone has only a few counts. The genes are TRBV6-1 and TRBJ1-6, with D possibly TRBD1 on 5 matching bases. The CDR3 is made up of 15 amino acids. Between the trimmed V and J ends, which lost 0 bases and 11 bases, there was a span of 14 bases. Germline assignment: CDR1 MNHNS and CDR2 SASEGT. The CDR3 here is CASSEAQGPFAPLHF. The CDR3 bases are TGTGCCAGCAGTGAAGCCCAGGGTCCTTTTGCACCCCTCCACTTT.

This clone has a count of ten or more. The chain joins TRBV15 to TRBJ2-1; the match to TRBD2 covers 12 bases. Germline CDR1 LNHNV, CDR2 YYDKDF (reference sequence). With 2 bases clipped from V and 6 bases from J, the junction kept 2 bases outside the gene matches. This CDR3 region has 15 residues. CDR3 sequence reads: CATSRLGLAGNEQFF. CDR3 DNA: TGTGCCACCAGCAGATTGGGACTAGCGGGCAATGAGCAGTTCTTC.

This clone appeared a few times. The chain links TRBV27 to TRBJ2-4; 8 bases map to TRBD1. Germline trimming cut 2 bases from V and 0 bases from J; bases unmatched to any gene: 12. The germline V gene encodes CDR1 MNHEY and CDR2 SMNVEV (reference sequence). The CDR3 is made up of 19 amino acids. The CDR3 DNA follows: TGTGCCAGCAGTTTAGTCCCCCCGACGGACAGGGTAGCCAAAAACATTCAGTACTTC. This gives the protein CASSLVPPTDRVAKNIQYF.

The chain couples TRBV6-1 to TRBJ1-5, with 8 bases lining up with TRBD1. CDR3 length: 15 amino acids. V lost 2 bases to trimming and J lost 5 bases; unmatched junction nucleotides: 5. Germline values: CDR1 MNHNS, CDR2 SASEGT. The CDR3 loop is CASSEFGQGHQPQHF. The CDR3, as DNA: TGTGCCAGCAGTGAATTCGGACAGGGCCATCAGCCCCAGCATTTT.

This clone has ten or more counts. Written as DNA, the CDR3 is TGCAGCGCTGGGACCTGGGATCAGCCCCAGCATTTT. Its translation is CSAGTWDQPQHF. V is TRBV29-1 and J is TRBJ1-5; possible D gene TRBD1, 5 bases. V lost 7 bases, J lost 5 bases, and 12 bases lay in between. Germline V CDR1 and CDR2: SQVTM, ANQGSEA. The CDR3 has 12 amino acids. Supplemented by reference TRBV29-1 and TRBJ1-5, the full variable domain reads SAVISQKPSRDICQRGTSLTIQCQVDSQVTMMFWYRQQPGQSLTLIATANQGSEATYESGFVIDKFPISRPNLTFSTLTVSNMSPEDSSIYLCSAGTWDQPQHFGDGTRLSIL.

This chain uses TRBV25-1 with TRBJ2-5; unclear D gene. The germline gives CDR1 MGHDK, CDR2 SYGVNS. Trimming removed 7 bases at V and 1 base at J, with 10 bases between. This CDR3 comprises 13 residues. The CDR3 spells CASTRWGQETQYF. DNA of the CDR3: TGTGCCAGCACGAGGTGGGGCCAAGAGACCCAGTACTTC.

In nucleotides, the CDR3 is TGTGCCAGCAGTTACGGTCAGGGGACTAACTATGGCTACACCTTC. It encodes CASSYGQGTNYGYTF. The chain employs TRBV6-5 and TRBJ1-2; a possible D gene is TRBD1 (6 bases). CDR1 and CDR2 (germline): MNHEY, SVGAGI. V shed 2 bases and J shed 0 bases, with 10 bases lying between them. This CDR3 spans 15 amino acids.

This clone appeared a few times. The chain recombines TRBV19 with TRBJ2-7; 7 bases are a match to TRBD1. This CDR3 comprises 14 residues. Trimming took 8 bases from V and 3 from J; bases not matched to a gene: 10. CDR1 and CDR2 (germline): LNHDA, SQIVND (reference sequence). The CDR3 DNA is TGTGCCAGTTTGCCCCGGGACAGAGACTACGAGCAGTACGTC. It specifies CASLPRDRDYEQYV.

On this clone: The sample carries other DNA sequences with the same CDR3. This chain uses TRBV6-5 with TRBJ2-7, with 9 bases lining up with TRBD2. The V gene end was trimmed by 5 bases and the J gene end by 4 bases; junction bases not matched to a gene: 9. Looked up from germline, CDR1 is MNHEY and CDR2 is SVGAGI. This CDR3 comprises 15 residues. Written as DNA, the CDR3 is TGTGCCAGCAGTACAACCAGCGGGGGGTCTTACGAGCAGTACTTC. Amino acid sequence: CASSTTSGGSYEQYF.

There are a few counts of this clone. This chain connects TRBV5-1 to TRBJ2-7; D remains unclear. The V and J ends lost 0 bases and 2 bases respectively, with 9 bases between them. CDR1 and CDR2 from the germline V gene are SGHRS and YFSETQ. The CDR3 extends over 14 amino acids. This CDR3 reads CASSLAQHAYEQYF. The CDR3 DNA sequence: TGCGCCAGCAGCTTGGCCCAGCACGCCTACGAGCAGTACTTC.

This chain joins TRBV27 and TRBJ1-5; 8 bases match TRBD1. In germline, CDR1 is MNHEY, CDR2 SMNVEV (reference sequence). The CDR3 is made up of 16 amino acids. The V and J ends lost 5 bases and 2 bases, in that order; junction bases with no gene match: 8. The CDR3 DNA reads as TGTGCCAGCAGTGCCTCAGGGGGCAACGGCAATCAGCCCCAGCATTTT. Protein sequence: CASSASGGNGNQPQHF.

The table lists this clone with a few counts. CDR3 region: CASSYSTTNEKLFF. The CDR3 region has the DNA TGTGCCAGCAGTTACTCCACAACTAATGAAAAACTGTTTTTT. V is TRBV6-6 and J is TRBJ1-4; D remains ambiguous. The germline V and J ends were trimmed by 0 bases and 0 bases, with 2 bases remaining between them. The CDR3 contains 14 residues. In germline, CDR1 is MNHNY, CDR2 SVGAGI (reference sequence).

There are a few counts of this clone. The rearrangement links TRBV18 to TRBJ2-3; D remains unclear. Trimming removed 5 bases at V and 0 bases at J, with 12 bases between. The CDR3 is 15 residues long. CDR1 and CDR2 from the germline V gene are KGHSH and LQKENI. The CDR3 nucleotides read TGTGCCAGCTCATCCGACTTTCTTAGCACAGATACGCAGTATTTT. It codes for CASSSDFLSTDTQYF.